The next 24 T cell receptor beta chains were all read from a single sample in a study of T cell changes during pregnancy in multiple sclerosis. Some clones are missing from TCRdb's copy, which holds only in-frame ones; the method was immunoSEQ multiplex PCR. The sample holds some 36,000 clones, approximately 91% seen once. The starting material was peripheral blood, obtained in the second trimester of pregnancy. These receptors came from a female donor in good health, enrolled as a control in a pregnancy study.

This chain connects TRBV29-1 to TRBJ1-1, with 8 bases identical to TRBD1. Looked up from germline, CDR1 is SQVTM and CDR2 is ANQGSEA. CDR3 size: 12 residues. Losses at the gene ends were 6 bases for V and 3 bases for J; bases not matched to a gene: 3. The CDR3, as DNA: TGCAGCGTGCAGGGGGCATACACTGAAGCTTTCTTT. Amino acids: CSVQGAYTEAFF.

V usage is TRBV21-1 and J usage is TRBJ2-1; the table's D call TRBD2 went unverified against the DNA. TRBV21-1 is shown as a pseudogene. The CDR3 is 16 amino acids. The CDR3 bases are TGTGCCAGCAGCAAAGAAGAGCGGGAGGTTTACAATGAGCAGTTCTTC. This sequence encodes CASSKEEREVYNEQFF.

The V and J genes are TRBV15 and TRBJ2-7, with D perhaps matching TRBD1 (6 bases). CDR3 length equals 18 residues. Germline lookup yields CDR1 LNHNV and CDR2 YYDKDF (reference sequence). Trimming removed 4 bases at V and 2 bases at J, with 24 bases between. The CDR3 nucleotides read TGTGCCACCAGCAAAGACCTCCGAGGACAGATAAAGACCTACGAGCAGTACTTC. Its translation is CATSKDLRGQIKTYEQYF.

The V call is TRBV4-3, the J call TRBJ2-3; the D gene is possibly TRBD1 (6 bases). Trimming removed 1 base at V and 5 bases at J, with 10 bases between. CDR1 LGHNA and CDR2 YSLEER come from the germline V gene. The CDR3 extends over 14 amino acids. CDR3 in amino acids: CASSQGDIRDTQYF. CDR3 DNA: TGCGCCAGCAGCCAAGGGGACATTAGAGATACGCAGTATTTT.

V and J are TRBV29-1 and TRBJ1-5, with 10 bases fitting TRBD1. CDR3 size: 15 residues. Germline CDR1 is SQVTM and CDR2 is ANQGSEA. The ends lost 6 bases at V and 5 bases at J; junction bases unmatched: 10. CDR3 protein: CSVGGTGAKDQPQHF. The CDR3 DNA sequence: TGCAGCGTCGGTGGGACAGGGGCGAAGGATCAGCCCCAGCATTTT.

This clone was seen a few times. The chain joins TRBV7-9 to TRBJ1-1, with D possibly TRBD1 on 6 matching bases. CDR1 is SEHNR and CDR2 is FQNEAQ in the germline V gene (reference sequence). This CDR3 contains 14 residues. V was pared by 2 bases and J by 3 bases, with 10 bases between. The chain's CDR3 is CASSLSRGYTEAFF. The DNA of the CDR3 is TGTGCCAGCAGCTTAAGCAGGGGATACACTGAAGCTTTCTTT. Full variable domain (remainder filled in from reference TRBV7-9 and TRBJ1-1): DTGVSQNPRHKITKRGQNVTFRCDPISEHNRLYWYRQTLGQGPEFLTYFQNEAQLEKSRLLSDRFSAERPKGSFSTLEIQRTEQGDSAMYLCASSLSRGYTEAFFGQGTRLTVV.

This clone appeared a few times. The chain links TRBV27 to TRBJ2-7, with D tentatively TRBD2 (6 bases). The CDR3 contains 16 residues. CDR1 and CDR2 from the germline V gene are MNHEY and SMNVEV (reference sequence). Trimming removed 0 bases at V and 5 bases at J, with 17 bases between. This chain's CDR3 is CASSLSWGESLHEQYF. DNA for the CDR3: TGTGCCAGCAGTTTATCGTGGGGGGAGAGTCTCCACGAGCAGTACTTC.

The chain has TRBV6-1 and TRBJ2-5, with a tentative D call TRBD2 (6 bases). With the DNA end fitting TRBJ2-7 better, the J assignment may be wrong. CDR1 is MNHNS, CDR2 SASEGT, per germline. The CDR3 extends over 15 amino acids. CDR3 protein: CATNENDGTPSEQYF. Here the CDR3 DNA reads TGTGCCACAAACGAGAACGACGGGACTCCATCCGAGCAGTACTTC.

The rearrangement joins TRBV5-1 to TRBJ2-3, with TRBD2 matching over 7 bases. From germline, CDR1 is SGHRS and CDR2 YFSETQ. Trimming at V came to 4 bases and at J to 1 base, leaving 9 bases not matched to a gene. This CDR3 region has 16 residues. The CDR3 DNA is TGCGCCAGCAGCCCGGTTCGAGGGAGGGGCACAGATACGCAGTATTTT. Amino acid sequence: CASSPVRGRGTDTQYF.

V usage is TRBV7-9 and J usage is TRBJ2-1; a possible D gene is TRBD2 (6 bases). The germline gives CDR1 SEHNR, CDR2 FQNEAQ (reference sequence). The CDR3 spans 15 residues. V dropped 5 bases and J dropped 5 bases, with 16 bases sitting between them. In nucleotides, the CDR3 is TGTGCCAGCAGCCCAGGGCGGGGTTTTCACAATGAGCAGTTCTTC. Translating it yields CASSPGRGFHNEQFF.

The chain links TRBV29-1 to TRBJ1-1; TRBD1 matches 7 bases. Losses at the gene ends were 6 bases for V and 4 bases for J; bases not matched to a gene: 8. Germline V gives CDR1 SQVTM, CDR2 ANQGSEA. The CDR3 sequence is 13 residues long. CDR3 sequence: CSVTGAGSTEAFF. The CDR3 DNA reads TGCAGCGTCACAGGGGCGGGGAGCACTGAAGCTTTCTTT.

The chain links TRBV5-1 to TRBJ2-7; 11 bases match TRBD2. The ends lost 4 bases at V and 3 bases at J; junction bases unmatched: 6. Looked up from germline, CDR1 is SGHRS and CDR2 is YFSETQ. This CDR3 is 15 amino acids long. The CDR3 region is CASSTLAGGGYEQYF. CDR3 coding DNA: TGCGCCAGCAGCACCCTAGCGGGGGGAGGCTACGAGCAGTACTTC.

CDR3 residues: CASLVRRGRTEAFF. As DNA, the CDR3 is TGTGCCAGCCTCGTTCGACGGGGAAGGACTGAAGCTTTCTTT. This sequence joins TRBV28 and TRBJ1-1; no reliable D call. V lost 8 bases to trimming and J lost 5 bases, with 18 bases between them. The CDR3 totals 14 residues. Germline V gene data show CDR1 as MDHEN and CDR2 as SYDVKM. Full variable domain (rest looked up from reference TRBV28 and TRBJ1-1): DVKVTQSSRYLVKRTGEKVFLECVQDMDHENMFWYRQDPGLGLRLIYFSYDVKMKEKGDIPEGYSVSREKKERFSLILESASTNQTSMYLCASLVRRGRTEAFFGQGTRLTVV.

CDR3 DNA: TGTGCCAGCTCACCACCGGCAGGGGTGGCAGAGACCCAGTACTTC. It encodes CASSPPAGVAETQYF. The gene calls are TRBV18 and TRBJ2-5; possible D gene TRBD1, 6 bases. Germline CDR1 reads KGHSH; CDR2 reads LQKENI. CDR3 size: 15 residues. V shed 0 bases and J shed 4 bases, with 12 bases lying between them.

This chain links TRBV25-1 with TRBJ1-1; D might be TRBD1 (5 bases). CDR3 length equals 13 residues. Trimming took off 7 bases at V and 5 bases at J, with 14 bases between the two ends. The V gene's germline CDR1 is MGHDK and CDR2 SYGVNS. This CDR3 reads CASTVGGGTEAFF. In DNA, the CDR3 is TGTGCCAGCACCGTTGGGGGGGGGACTGAAGCTTTCTTT.

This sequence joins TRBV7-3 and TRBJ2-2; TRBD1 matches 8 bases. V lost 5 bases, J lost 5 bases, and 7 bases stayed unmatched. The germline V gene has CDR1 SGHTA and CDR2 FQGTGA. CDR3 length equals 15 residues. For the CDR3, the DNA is TGTGCCAGCAGCCCCGACAGGGGTCGGACCGGGGAGCTGTTTTTT. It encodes CASSPDRGRTGELFF.

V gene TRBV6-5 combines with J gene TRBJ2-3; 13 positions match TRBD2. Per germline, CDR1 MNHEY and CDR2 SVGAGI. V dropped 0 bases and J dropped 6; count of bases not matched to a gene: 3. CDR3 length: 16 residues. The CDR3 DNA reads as TGTGCCAGCAGTTACTCAGGGACTAGCGGGGCGGATACGCAGTATTTT. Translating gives CASSYSGTSGADTQYF.

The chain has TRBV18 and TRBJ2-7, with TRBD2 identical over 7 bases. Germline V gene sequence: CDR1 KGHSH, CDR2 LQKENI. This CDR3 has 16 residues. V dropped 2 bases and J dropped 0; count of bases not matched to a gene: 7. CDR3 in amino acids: CASSPRLAVSSYEQYF. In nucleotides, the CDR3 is TGTGCCAGCTCACCAAGGCTAGCGGTTAGCTCCTACGAGCAGTACTTC. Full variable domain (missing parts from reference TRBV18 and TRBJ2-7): NAGVMQNPRHLVRRRGQEARLRCSPMKGHSHVYWYRQLPEEGLKFMVYLQKENIIDESGMPKERFSAEFPKEGPSILRIQQVVRGDSAAYFCASSPRLAVSSYEQYFGPGTRLTVT.

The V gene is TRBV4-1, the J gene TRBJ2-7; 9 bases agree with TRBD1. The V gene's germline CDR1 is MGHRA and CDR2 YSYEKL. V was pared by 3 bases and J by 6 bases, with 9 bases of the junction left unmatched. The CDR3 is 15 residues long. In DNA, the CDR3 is TGCGCCAGCAGCCATTCTCAGGGACAGGGTTCCGAGCAGTACTTC. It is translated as CASSHSQGQGSEQYF.

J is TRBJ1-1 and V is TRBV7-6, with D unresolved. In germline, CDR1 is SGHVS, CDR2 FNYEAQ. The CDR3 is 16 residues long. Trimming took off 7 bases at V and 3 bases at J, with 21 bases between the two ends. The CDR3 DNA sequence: TGTGCCAGCATCCCCTCGTACGGGGTCGAGGACACTGAAGCTTTCTTT. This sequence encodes CASIPSYGVEDTEAFF.

In nucleotides, the CDR3 is TGTGCCAGCAGCCGGGGGGTGGGGACAATACTCAACTATGGCTACACCTTC. Protein product: CASSRGVGTILNYGYTF. V is TRBV5-6 and J is TRBJ1-2, with TRBD1 as a possible D gene (6 bases). The germline gives CDR1 SGHDT, CDR2 YYEEEE. Between the trimmed V and J ends, which lost 4 bases and 2 bases, there was a span of 21 bases. This CDR3 comprises 17 residues.

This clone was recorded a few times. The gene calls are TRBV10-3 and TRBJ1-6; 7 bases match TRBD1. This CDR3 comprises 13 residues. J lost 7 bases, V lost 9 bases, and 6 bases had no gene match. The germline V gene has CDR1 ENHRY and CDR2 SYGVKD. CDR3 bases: TGTGCCATTACAGGGGTGGAAAATTCACCCCTCCACTTT. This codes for CAITGVENSPLHF.

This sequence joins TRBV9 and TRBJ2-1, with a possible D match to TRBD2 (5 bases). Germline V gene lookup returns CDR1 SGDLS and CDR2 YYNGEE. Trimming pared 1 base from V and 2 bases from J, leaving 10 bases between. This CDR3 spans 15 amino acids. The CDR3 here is CASSVSGKPYNEQFF. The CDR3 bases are TGTGCCAGCAGCGTAAGCGGAAAGCCCTACAATGAGCAGTTCTTC.

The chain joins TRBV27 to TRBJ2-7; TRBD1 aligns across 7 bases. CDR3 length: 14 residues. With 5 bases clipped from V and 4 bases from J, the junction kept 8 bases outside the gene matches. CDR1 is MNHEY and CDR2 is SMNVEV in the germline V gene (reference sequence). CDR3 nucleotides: TGTGCCAGCAGTCGACCGGGACAGCTATACGAGCAGTACTTC. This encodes CASSRPGQLYEQYF.